This T cell receptor (beta chain) was captured by sequencing in a study of cytomegalovirus exposure and HLA in healthy donors. General observations from the study: Being productive about 87% or about 30% of the time was typical of most TCR beta V segments in an earlier analysis. Near-uniform donor sequencing depth was presumed by presence/absence analyses. The authors reported that TCR beta sequences could predict HLA-A and HLA-B alleles. These predictions were accurate for most subjects in the first cohort.

Regarding this clone: What it binds is unknown.

The study ran its PCR with 60 Vbeta and 13 Jbeta primers. Libraries were prepared by immunoSEQ multiplex PCR; TCRdb keeps only in-frame clonotypes and omits some of them. The sample holds approximately 120,000 clones. In germline, CDR1 is GTSNPN, CDR2 SVGIG (reference sequence). This CDR3 comprises 13 residues. The ends lost 2 bases at V and 3 bases at J; junction bases unmatched: 3. The genes are TRBV30 and TRBJ2-7; 8 nucleotides match TRBD1. The clonotype was recovered from a man aged 25-40 years in good health and CMV-seronegative. The sequencing sample was made of PBMCs. The CDR3 protein is CAWSTGTGYEQYF. CDR3 in DNA: TGTGCCTGGAGTACCGGGACAGGCTACGAGCAGTACTTC.